The TCR beta chain under discussion was sequenced for a study of blood T cell repertoires in COVID-19. Study details: PBMCs, B-cell-depleted T cells, or T cells provided the cDNA or gDNA that made up the material.

The germline gives CDR1 SGHTA, CDR2 FQGNSA. The CDR3 totals 18 residues. Trimming left V 1 base short and J 5 bases short, with 21 bases between. Assay: immunoSEQ multiplex PCR; the TCRdb copy retains only in-frame clones and omits some. The sample holds about 110,000 clones, around nine tenths seen once. The TCR comes from a young woman with acute or convalescent COVID-19. Sequencing input: peripheral blood. This chain connects TRBV7-2 to TRBJ2-1; possibly TRBD2 for D (7 bases). The CDR3 loop reads CASSLVGLGGASNNEQFF. The DNA for the CDR3 is TGTGCCAGCAGCTTAGTCGGGCTGGGGGGGGCGAGCAACAATGAGCAGTTCTTC.